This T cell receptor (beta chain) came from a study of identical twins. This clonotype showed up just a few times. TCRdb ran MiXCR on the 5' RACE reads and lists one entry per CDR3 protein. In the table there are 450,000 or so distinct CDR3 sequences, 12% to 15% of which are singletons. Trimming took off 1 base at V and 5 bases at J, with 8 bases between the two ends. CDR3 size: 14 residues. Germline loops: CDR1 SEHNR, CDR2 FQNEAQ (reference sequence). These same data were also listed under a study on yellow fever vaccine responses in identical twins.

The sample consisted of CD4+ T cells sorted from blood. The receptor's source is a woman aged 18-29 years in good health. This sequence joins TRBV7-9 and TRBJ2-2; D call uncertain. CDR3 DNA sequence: TGTGCCAGCAGCTTAGATACGGATACCGGGGAGCTGTTTTTT. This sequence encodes CASSLDTDTGELFF.